Presented here are 3 T cell receptor beta chains from one specimen sequenced in a study of control samples from healthy donors and cancer patients. Only in-frame clones appear in the TCRdb table, and some are missing; sequencing was by immunoSEQ multiplex PCR. This sample has just under 100,000 clones, with more than 85% found just once. The sequenced sample was blood. The receptor set was obtained from a man between 18 and 35 years old in good health.

This clone was found once. The chain recombines TRBV23-1 with TRBJ2-2; 10 bases are shared with TRBD2. TRBV23-1 is treated as an ORF (open reading frame) with a function not yet certain. J was trimmed by 6 bases and V by 2 bases; bases with no gene match: 18. The CDR3 is 20 residues long. The CDR3, as DNA: TGCGCCAGCAGTCAAACCGCGCAGGACAAGAGCGGGAGGGCCCCCGGGGAGCTGTTTTTT. Residues: CASSQTAQDKSGRAPGELFF.

V gene TRBV25-1 combines with J gene TRBJ1-1; 10 positions agree with TRBD1. The CDR3 is 15 amino acids. CDR1 and CDR2 from the germline V gene are MGHDK and SYGVNS. V lost 4 bases and J lost 6; bases outside the gene matches: 8. The CDR3 is CASSASVTGGSEAFF. The CDR3 nucleotides read TGTGCCAGCAGTGCTTCGGTGACAGGGGGCTCTGAAGCTTTCTTT.

This chain connects TRBV7-9 to TRBJ1-1; 7 bases agree with TRBD1. Germline values: CDR1 SEHNR, CDR2 FQNEAQ (reference sequence). CDR3 length: 15 residues. The junction had 8 bases not matched to a gene; V was cut back by 5 bases and J by 2 bases. CDR3 loop: CASSPRRDRNTEAFF. CDR3 in DNA: TGTGCCAGCAGCCCCCGGAGGGACAGAAACACTGAAGCTTTCTTT.